Listed here are 22 T cell receptor beta chains from one sample, sequenced in a study of cytomegalovirus exposure and HLA in healthy donors. Vbeta (60) and Jbeta (13) primers were used in the PCR. Some clones are missing from TCRdb's copy, which holds only in-frame ones; the method was immunoSEQ multiplex PCR. The sample records 120,000 or so clones, around 80% being singletons. Material for sequencing was PBMCs. These receptors were taken from a man aged 45-65 years in good health and CMV-seronegative.

The J gene is TRBJ2-4, the V gene TRBV19; 9 nucleotides agree with TRBD1. Germline CDR1 LNHDA, CDR2 SQIVND (reference sequence). The ends lost 4 bases at V and 0 bases at J; junction bases unmatched: 10. This CDR3 is built from 18 residues. The CDR3 reads CASSTRTGALLAKNIQYF. As DNA, the CDR3 is TGTGCCAGTAGTACCCGGACAGGGGCCCTTCTAGCCAAAAACATTCAGTACTTC.

This clone turned up a few times. CDR3 amino acids: CAIREGQVEAFF. The CDR3 DNA reads TGTGCCATCAGGGAGGGACAGGTCGAAGCTTTCTTT. The V gene is TRBV10-3, the J gene TRBJ1-1; TRBD1 matches 8 bases. Trimming removed 6 bases from V and 8 bases from J; junction bases left unmatched: 5. This CDR3 is 12 amino acids long. CDR1 is ENHRY, CDR2 SYGVKD, per germline.

The rearrangement uses TRBV7-7 and TRBJ2-5; TRBD1 matches 8 bases. Trimming at V came to 6 bases and at J to 3 bases, leaving 3 bases not matched to a gene. The CDR3 covers 13 residues. Germline V gene sequence: CDR1 SSHAT, CDR2 FNYEAQ (reference sequence). DNA of the CDR3: TGTGCCAGCAGTTTGGACAGGGAAGAGACCCAGTACTTC. Its translation is CASSLDREETQYF.

The J gene is TRBJ2-5, the V gene TRBV5-1; TRBD1 matches 11 bases. Trimming cost V 4 bases and J 4 bases; bases outside gene matches: 9. The germline gives CDR1 SGHRS, CDR2 YFSETQ. The CDR3 covers 16 residues. CDR3 residues: CASSLWTGGIGETQYF. CDR3 in DNA: TGCGCCAGCAGCCTTTGGACAGGGGGCATAGGAGAGACCCAGTACTTC.

V and J are TRBV6-5 and TRBJ1-2; tentative D call: TRBD1 (6 bases). Trimming stripped 4 bases from V and 1 base from J, with 13 bases between. Germline loops: CDR1 MNHEY, CDR2 SVGAGI. CDR3 size: 15 residues. The CDR3 here is CASSSRDIDNYGYTF. CDR3 coding DNA: TGTGCCAGCAGTTCCCGGGACATTGATAACTATGGCTACACCTTC.

This clone has only one observation. The rearrangement joins TRBV15 to TRBJ1-4, with 8 bases matching TRBD1. The CDR3 loop spans 15 amino acids. Germline V lookup: CDR1 LNHNV, CDR2 YYDKDF (reference sequence). Trimming removed 5 bases from V and 6 bases from J; junction bases left unmatched: 8. The CDR3 here is CATSFPGTGYEKLFF. The CDR3 nucleotides are TGTGCCACCAGCTTTCCCGGGACAGGTTATGAAAAACTGTTTTTT.

The chain joins TRBV14 to TRBJ2-2; maybe TRBD1 (5 bases). Trimming took off 3 bases at V and 5 bases at J, with 13 bases between the two ends. CDR3 length: 15 amino acids. Per the germline V gene, CDR1 is SGHDN and CDR2 is FVKESK. This CDR3 is CASSQWAGRTGELFF. CDR3 nucleotide sequence: TGTGCCAGCAGCCAGTGGGCAGGGCGGACCGGGGAGCTGTTTTTT.

The rearrangement links TRBV27 to TRBJ2-7; possibly TRBD1 for D (5 bases). There are 13 residues in the CDR3. In germline, CDR1 is MNHEY, CDR2 SMNVEV (reference sequence). Trimming left V 5 bases short and J 4 bases short, with 12 bases between. DNA of the CDR3: TGTGCCAGCAGTGGGGTTGGGGCTTACGAGCAGTACTTC. Its protein product is CASSGVGAYEQYF.

This clone was counted between two and nine times. V usage is TRBV9 and J usage is TRBJ1-2; D is possibly TRBD1 (6 bases). Trimming took 0 bases from V and 5 from J, leaving 14 bases between them. The CDR3 has 15 residues. Germline CDR1 and CDR2: SGDLS and YYNGEE. CDR3 protein: CASSVGPQGGYGYTF. The CDR3 DNA sequence: TGTGCCAGCAGCGTAGGTCCACAGGGAGGGTATGGCTACACCTTC.

The CDR3 bases are TGTGCAAGTCGCTTAGACTTAAGGGGCGGCTACACCTTC. Protein: CASRLDLRGGYTF. The chain is built from TRBV12-2 and TRBJ1-2; TRBD1, as called in the table, went unchecked against the DNA. TRBV12-2 is designated a pseudogene. This CDR3 is 13 amino acids long.

The V call is TRBV7-9, the J call TRBJ1-3, with D unresolved. V lost 5 bases to trimming and J lost 3 bases, with 8 bases between them. CDR1 SEHNR and CDR2 FQNEAQ come from the germline V gene (reference sequence). CDR3 length: 13 amino acids. CDR3 in amino acids: CASSPHSGNTIYF. In DNA, the CDR3 is TGTGCCAGCAGCCCCCACAGTGGAAACACCATATATTTT. The full variable domain, completed using reference TRBV7-9 and TRBJ1-3, is DTGVSQNPRHKITKRGQNVTFRCDPISEHNRLYWYRQTLGQGPEFLTYFQNEAQLEKSRLLSDRFSAERPKGSFSTLEIQRTEQGDSAMYLCASSPHSGNTIYFGEGSWLTVV.

The gene calls are TRBV2 and TRBJ2-5; D is perhaps TRBD1 (6 bases). The CDR3 has 15 amino acids. From germline, CDR1 is SNHLY and CDR2 FYNNEI. V gave up 6 bases and J gave up 5 bases, with 19 bases separating them. The CDR3 DNA sequence: TGTGCCAGCAGAGATAGGCGACAGGTGAAGGAGACCCAGTACTTC. It codes for CASRDRRQVKETQYF. Complete variable domain (other parts from reference TRBV2 and TRBJ2-5): EPEVTQTPSHQVTQMGQEVILRCVPISNHLYFYWYRQILGQKVEFLVSFYNNEISEKSEIFDDQFSVERPDGSNFTLKIRSTKLEDSAMYFCASRDRRQVKETQYFGPGTRLLVL.

This chain connects TRBV19 to TRBJ2-1; TRBD2 aligns across 8 bases. The CDR3 length is 15 residues. Trimming removed 3 bases from V and 7 bases from J; junction bases left unmatched: 8. Germline CDR1 LNHDA, CDR2 SQIVND (reference sequence). CDR3 sequence reads: CASSILLAEGNEQFF. DNA of the CDR3: TGTGCCAGTAGTATCTTACTAGCGGAGGGGAATGAGCAGTTCTTC.

J is TRBJ2-1 and V is TRBV10-3; 13 bases agree with TRBD2. The CDR3 extends over 16 amino acids. The germline CDR1 and CDR2 sequences are ENHRY and SYGVKD. V lost 6 bases, J lost 5 bases, and 7 bases stayed unmatched. The CDR3 loop reads CAIREGLAGRDNEQFF. In DNA, the CDR3 is TGTGCCATCAGAGAGGGACTAGCGGGACGCGACAATGAGCAGTTCTTC.

This chain uses TRBV7-8 with TRBJ2-2; no firm D call. V was trimmed by 5 bases and J by 3 bases, leaving 13 bases between them. The CDR3 runs 15 residues. Germline V gene data show CDR1 as SGHVS and CDR2 as FQNEAQ. In nucleotides, the CDR3 is TGTGCCAGCAGCCTGGGTCCCCAGGACACCGGGGAGCTGTTTTTT. This codes for CASSLGPQDTGELFF.

The V call is TRBV7-9, the J call TRBJ2-7; TRBD1 might be the D (6 bases). V gave up 5 bases and J gave up 4 bases, with 12 bases separating them. The V gene's germline CDR1 is SEHNR and CDR2 FQNEAQ (reference sequence). The CDR3 runs 13 residues. DNA of the CDR3: TGTGCCAGCAGCCAATCACAGGGATACGAGCAGTACTTC. This codes for CASSQSQGYEQYF.

The V call is TRBV7-6, the J call TRBJ2-3; 7 bases match TRBD2. This CDR3 spans 17 amino acids. V lost 1 base to trimming and J lost 0 bases; unmatched junction nucleotides: 7. Per the germline V gene, CDR1 is SGHVS and CDR2 is FNYEAQ. The CDR3 bases are TGTGCCAGCAGCTTAGGGCCTAGCGGTCCTAGCACAGATACGCAGTATTTT. Translation gives CASSLGPSGPSTDTQYF.

This CDR3 reads CASSVSSEQYF. The CDR3 DNA reads TGTGCCAGCAGTGTATCGTCCGAGCAGTACTTC. The J gene is TRBJ2-7, the V gene TRBV6-1; D not certain. From germline, CDR1 is MNHNS and CDR2 SASEGT. The CDR3 loop spans 11 amino acids. V was cut by 4 bases and J by 6 bases, with 7 bases left in between.

This chain connects TRBV4-3 to TRBJ2-7, with TRBD1 matching 8 bases. V gave up 0 bases and J gave up 7 bases; unmatched junction bases: 2. This CDR3 spans 13 amino acids. Germline V lookup: CDR1 LGHNA, CDR2 YSLEER. CDR3 bases: TGCGCCAGCAGCCAAGAGGACAGGGAAGAGCAGTACTTC. Translated: CASSQEDREEQYF.

Regarding this clone: Other DNA sequences in this sample translate to the same CDR3. This chain uses TRBV9 with TRBJ2-3, with D perhaps matching TRBD2 (6 bases). The CDR3 runs 15 residues. Germline V gene sequence: CDR1 SGDLS, CDR2 YYNGEE. Trimming left V 2 bases short and J 0 bases short, with 10 bases between. Written as DNA, the CDR3 is TGTGCCAGCAGCGTCATAGCGGCTAGCACAGATACGCAGTATTTT. Translated: CASSVIAASTDTQYF.

This chain joins TRBV4-3 and TRBJ2-3; perhaps TRBD2 as D (6 bases). V was clipped by 0 bases and J by 1 base, with 11 bases between them. The CDR3 is made up of 16 amino acids. The V gene's germline CDR1 is LGHNA and CDR2 YSLEER. CDR3 bases: TGCGCCAGCAGCCAAGATACGTGGGGGGGCACAGATACGCAGTATTTT. Translating gives CASSQDTWGGTDTQYF.

V and J are TRBV10-1 and TRBJ1-5, with 9 bases matching TRBD1. V trimming: 6 bases; J trimming: 6 bases; junction bases outside the gene matches: 9. Germline assignment: CDR1 WNHNN and CDR2 SYGVQD (reference sequence). The CDR3 loop spans 15 amino acids. This CDR3 reads CASRGTGSKPQPQHF. CDR3 coding DNA: TGCGCCAGCAGAGGGACAGGGAGCAAGCCTCAGCCCCAGCATTTT.